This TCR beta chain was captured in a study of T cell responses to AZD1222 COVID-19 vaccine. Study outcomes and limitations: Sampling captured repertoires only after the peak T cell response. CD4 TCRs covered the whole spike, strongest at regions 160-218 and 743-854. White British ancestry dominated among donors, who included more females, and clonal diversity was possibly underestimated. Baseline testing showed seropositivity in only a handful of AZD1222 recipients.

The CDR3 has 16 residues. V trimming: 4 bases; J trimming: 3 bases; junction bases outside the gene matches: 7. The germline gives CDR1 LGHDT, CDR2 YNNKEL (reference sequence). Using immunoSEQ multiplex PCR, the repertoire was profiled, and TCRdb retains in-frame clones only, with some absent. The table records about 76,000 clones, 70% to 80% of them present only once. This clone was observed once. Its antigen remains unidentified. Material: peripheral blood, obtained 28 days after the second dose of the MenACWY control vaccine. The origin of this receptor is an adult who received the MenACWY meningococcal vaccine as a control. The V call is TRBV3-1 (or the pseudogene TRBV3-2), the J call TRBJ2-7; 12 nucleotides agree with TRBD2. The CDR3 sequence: CASSRELGLAGYEQYF. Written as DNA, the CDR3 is TGTGCCAGCAGCCGCGAGTTGGGACTAGCGGGCTACGAGCAGTACTTC.